Each of the 3 T cell receptor beta chains below was sequenced from the same sample in a study of vaccination and CD4 T cells after COVID-19. Their antigen targets remain unknown. Oncomine TCR Beta short-read sequencing was applied to DNA from cultured CD4+ T cells. TCRdb called the PCR reads again in MiXCR, with one record for every CDR3 protein. The sample has 9,500 to 15,000 distinct CDR3 sequences, around 50% seen once. Indicated treatment: approximately nine-day PBMC culture with coronavirus spike peptide pools or control peptides (ViraFEST assay). The sequencing used cultured CD4+ T cells from blood, collected after SARS-CoV-2 vaccination. Source of these receptors: a human donor with COVID-19.

This CDR3 reads CASKYRGSSYEQYF. The CDR3 DNA reads TGCGCCAGCAAATACAGGGGAAGCTCCTACGAGCAGTACTTC. The chain couples TRBV5-1 to TRBJ2-7; 7 nucleotides match TRBD1. CDR1 and CDR2 from the germline V gene are SGHRS and YFSETQ. This CDR3 has 14 residues. Trimming removed 6 bases from V and 0 bases from J; junction bases left unmatched: 6.

The chain recombines TRBV6-5 with TRBJ1-1; TRBD1 agrees at 8 bases. CDR1 and CDR2 from the germline V gene are MNHEY and SVGAGI. CDR3 length equals 17 residues. After removal of 2 bases from V and 6 bases from J, the junction contained 14 bases not matched to a gene. This CDR3 is CASSYLPPRQGSAEAFF. In nucleotides, the CDR3 is TGTGCCAGCAGTTACCTCCCCCCCAGACAGGGGTCGGCTGAAGCTTTCTTT.

This clonotype was counted only a few times. V is TRBV6-1 and J is TRBJ1-6, with 8 nucleotides matching TRBD1. J gave up 4 bases and V 5 bases, and 4 bases lay outside the gene matches. Germline V gives CDR1 MNHNS, CDR2 SASEGT. This CDR3 contains 15 residues. The CDR3 loop is CASSQRQGYNSPLHF. Written as DNA, the CDR3 is TGTGCCAGCAGTCAGAGACAGGGGTATAATTCACCCCTCCACTTT.